The TCR beta chain described here comes from a study of T-cell reconstitution after alpha-beta-depleted transplantation in children. Study-level results: Two months or so post-transplant, alpha-beta T cells reportedly derived from several hundred expanded graft clones. TCRbeta diversity was high at day 60 in some patients (a result of surviving recipient T cells and thymic progenitors).

CDR1 SGHRS and CDR2 YFSETQ come from the germline V gene. The V gene end was trimmed by 5 bases and the J gene end by 5 bases; junction bases not matched to a gene: 7. CDR3 length: 13 amino acids. TCRbeta library preparation incorporated unique molecular identifiers. TCRdb processed the PCR reads anew with MiXCR; each CDR3 protein has one entry. Among 800,000 to 1,000,000 distinct CDR3 sequences listed, 25% to 35% were seen once. This clonotype showed up just a few times. Its antigen is not known. The sample in question was PBMCs, mostly from graft donor cells, obtained 360 days after TCRalphabeta/CD19-depleted stem cell transplant. The gene calls are TRBV5-1 and TRBJ2-7, with 7 bases fitting TRBD1. The source of this sequence is a boy younger than two who had a stem cell transplant for SCID, so the T cells may come from the graft donor. DNA for the CDR3: TGCGCCAGCAGGAAGACAGGGAGTGACGAGCAGTACTTC. Amino acids: CASRKTGSDEQYF.